This is a list of T cell receptor beta chains from one sample in a study of cytomegalovirus exposure and HLA in healthy donors. Only in-frame clones appear in the TCRdb table, and some are missing; sequencing was by immunoSEQ multiplex PCR. The sample records hundreds of thousands of clones, 77% being singletons. What was sequenced was PBMCs. The receptors come from a woman aged 55 to 70 in good health and CMV-seropositive. CDR3s include the opening cysteine and the closing phenylalanine or tryptophan. A D gene is named only where the DNA matches it firmly. The listing skips clone size in some rows; elsewhere it reads once, few, many or a size class.

>TRBV5-1|.|TRBJ2-1|.
CASSFFSGFYNEQFF
TGCGCCAGCAGTTTTTTTAGCGGATTCTACAATGAGCAGTTCTTC
>TRBV5-5|.|TRBJ2-6|.
CASHTGSSGANVLTF
TGTGCCAGCCACACGGGAAGCTCTGGGGCCAACGTCCTGACTTTC
>TRBV5-1|TRBD2|TRBJ2-7|.
CASSLEPSGTYEQYF
TGCGCCAGCAGCTTGGAGCCTAGCGGGACCTACGAGCAGTACTTC
>TRBV19|.|TRBJ1-1|.
CASSREGLNTEAFF
TGTGCCAGTAGTAGGGAGGGCCTGAACACTGAAGCTTTCTTT
>TRBV18|.|TRBJ2-3|.
CASSPVRGSSTDTQYF
TGTGCCAGCTCACCAGTTAGAGGATCTAGCACAGATACGCAGTATTTT
>TRBV18|.|TRBJ2-3|.
CASSPRAGSADTQYF
TGTGCCAGCTCACCAAGGGCAGGGTCTGCAGATACGCAGTATTTT
>TRBV5-6|.|TRBJ2-3|.
CASSLGVGADTQYF
TGTGCCAGCAGCTTGGGGGTTGGAGCAGATACGCAGTATTTT
>TRBV5-4|TRBD1|TRBJ1-2|.
CASSLGTGSAGYTF
TGTGCCAGCAGCTTGGGGACAGGGTCAGCCGGCTACACCTTC
>TRBV20-1|.|TRBJ2-7|.
CSAKQVHEQYF
TGCAGTGCTAAACAGGTTCACGAGCAGTACTTC
>TRBV7-9|TRBD1|TRBJ1-2|.
CASSSLDRENGYTF
TGTGCCAGCAGCTCGTTGGACAGGGAAAATGGCTACACCTTC
>TRBV18|.|TRBJ2-6|few
CASSLFNRAGANVLTF
TGTGCCAGCTCACTATTTAACAGGGCCGGGGCCAACGTCCTGACTTTC
>TRBV6-5|TRBD2|TRBJ2-3|few
CASSYSERGLWYF
TGTGCCAGCAGTTACTCGGAGCGGGGGTTGTGGTATTTT
>TRBV25-1|TRBD1|TRBJ1-1|.
CASSLRTGLGTDTEAFF
TGTGCCAGCAGTCTTAGGACAGGCTTGGGTACGGACACTGAAGCTTTCTTT
>TRBV18|TRBD1|TRBJ2-7|.
CASTAGQGAHEQYF
TGTGCCAGCACAGCCGGACAGGGGGCCCACGAGCAGTACTTC
>TRBV5-1|.|TRBJ2-7|.
CASSLISESYEQYF
TGCGCCAGCAGCTTGATAAGCGAGAGCTACGAGCAGTACTTC
>TRBV2|TRBD1|TRBJ2-7|.
CASSEPFDRTGVEQYF
TGTGCCAGCAGTGAACCTTTTGATAGGACAGGGGTTGAGCAGTACTTC
>TRBV5-1|TRBD2|TRBJ2-3|once
CASSLPSGGAGDTQYF
TGCGCCAGCAGCTTGCCTAGCGGGGGGGCCGGAGATACGCAGTATTTT
>TRBV18|TRBD1|TRBJ1-1|.
CASSPPRGYRTEAFF
TGTGCCAGCTCACCACCCAGGGGGTACCGCACTGAAGCTTTCTTT
>TRBV6-5|.|TRBJ1-2|.
CASSFAGATYGYTF
TGTGCCAGCAGTTTTGCAGGGGCGACCTATGGCTACACCTTC
>TRBV18|.|TRBJ2-5|.
CASSPPFPEETQYF
TGTGCCAGCTCACCACCGTTCCCAGAAGAGACCCAGTACTTC
>TRBV6-1|TRBD1|TRBJ1-1|.
CASSDPGTGLNTEAFF
TGTGCCAGCAGTGACCCCGGGACAGGGTTGAACACTGAAGCTTTCTTT
>TRBV4-1|TRBD1|TRBJ2-7|.
CASSQETGTGLYYEQYF
TGCGCCAGCAGCCAAGAAACCGGGACAGGCCTTTACTACGAGCAGTACTTC
>TRBV27|.|TRBJ2-3|.
CASSFRWQGTDTQYF
TGTGCCAGCAGTTTTCGTTGGCAGGGCACAGATACGCAGTATTTT
>TRBV30|.|TRBJ2-1|.
CAWSTFYNEQFF
TGTGCCTGGAGCACTTTCTACAATGAGCAGTTCTTC
>TRBV5-1|TRBD1|TRBJ1-6|.
CASSRLSRTGGNSPLHF
TGCGCCAGCAGCCGATTATCCCGGACAGGTGGGAATTCACCCCTCCACTTT
>TRBV27|TRBD1|TRBJ1-5|.
CASSSLGTGPNQPQHF
TGTGCCAGCAGTTCGCTCGGGACAGGGCCGAATCAGCCCCAGCATTTT
>TRBV9|.|TRBJ2-7|.
CASSVALGSSSYEQYF
TGTGCCAGCAGCGTAGCTCTAGGTTCGAGCTCCTACGAGCAGTACTTC
>TRBV7-9|.|TRBJ1-4|.
CASSLDIGEKLFF
TGTGCCAGCAGCCTGGACATCGGGGAAAAACTGTTTTTT
>TRBV20-1|.|TRBJ2-3|.
CSAQGGGGRYF
TGCAGTGCGCAAGGAGGGGGGGGCCGGTATTTT
>TRBV7-2|TRBD2|TRBJ2-1|.
CASSTLGLAGGRQFF
TGTGCCAGCAGCACCTTGGGACTAGCGGGGGGGAGGCAGTTCTTC
>TRBV7-2|TRBD1|TRBJ1-3|.
CASSLDRGPGNTIYF
TGTGCCAGCAGCTTAGACAGGGGACCTGGAAACACCATATATTTT
>TRBV7-2|.|TRBJ1-2|.
CASSLGSGVAYGYTF
TGTGCCAGCAGCTTAGGGTCAGGGGTAGCCTATGGCTACACCTTC
>TRBV7-8|TRBD1|TRBJ2-5|.
CASSSLQGAGETQYF
TGTGCCAGCAGCTCCCTACAGGGGGCCGGGGAGACCCAGTACTTC
>TRBV19|TRBD2|TRBJ2-7|.
CASSIGGAYEQYF
TGTGCCAGTAGTATTGGGGGGGCCTACGAGCAGTACTTC
>TRBV5-1|TRBD1|TRBJ1-4|few
CASSLLGTGFNEKLFF
TGCGCCAGCAGCTTGCTTGGGACAGGGTTTAATGAAAAACTGTTTTTT
>TRBV19|TRBD1|TRBJ1-5|.
CASRKDRGVGSNQPQHF
TGTGCCAGTAGAAAGGACAGGGGAGTCGGGAGCAATCAGCCCCAGCATTTT
>TRBV5-1|TRBD2|TRBJ2-3|once
CASNGFSGGTDTQYF
TGCGCCAGCAACGGATTTAGCGGGGGGACAGATACGCAGTATTTT
>TRBV10-1|.|TRBJ2-4|.
CASSESTVDPNRAKNIQYF
TGCGCCAGCAGTGAGTCGACCGTAGACCCAAACAGGGCCAAAAACATTCAGTACTTC
>TRBV6-5|TRBD1|TRBJ1-2|.
CASSYSGQGLAYGYTF
TGTGCCAGCAGTTACTCAGGACAGGGGCTGGCCTATGGCTACACCTTC
>TRBV2|.|TRBJ1-5|.
CASSDAGQAQHF
TGTGCCAGCAGTGATGCCGGTCAAGCCCAGCATTTT
>TRBV7-2|.|TRBJ2-5|.
CASSVTGGVQETQYF
TGTGCCAGCAGCGTAACAGGCGGGGTGCAAGAGACCCAGTACTTC
>TRBV7-6|TRBD2|TRBJ2-1|.
CASSARTSGSSYNEQFF
TGTGCCAGCAGCGCTCGGACTAGCGGGTCATCCTACAATGAGCAGTTCTTC
>TRBV5-1|.|TRBJ2-2|.
CASSLGTLTTGELFF
TGCGCCAGCAGCTTAGGGACTCTTACCACCGGGGAGCTGTTTTTT
>TRBV4-3|TRBD2|TRBJ2-1|.
CASSRSLAGGQYNEQFF
TGCGCCAGCAGCCGATCGCTAGCGGGGGGGCAATACAATGAGCAGTTCTTC
>TRBV6-5|TRBD1|TRBJ2-5|.
CASSRLQGARETQYF
TGTGCCAGCAGTCGGCTCCAGGGGGCGAGGGAGACCCAGTACTTC
>TRBV5-1|TRBD2|TRBJ2-1|.
CASRSTSGGYNEQFF
TGCGCCAGCAGATCCACTAGCGGGGGTTACAATGAGCAGTTCTTC
>TRBV11-2|TRBD2|TRBJ2-1|.
CASSLDGLAGVNEQFF
TGTGCCAGCAGCTTAGATGGCCTAGCGGGAGTCAATGAGCAGTTCTTC
>TRBV20-1|.|TRBJ1-1|.
CSALGGTEAFF
TGCAGTGCCCTAGGGGGAACTGAAGCTTTCTTT
>TRBV30|TRBD2|TRBJ2-2|.
CAWKIAGGHTGELFF
TGTGCCTGGAAAATAGCGGGAGGGCACACCGGGGAGCTGTTTTTT
>TRBV9|.|TRBJ2-7|.
CASSGAGSYEQYF
TGTGCCAGCAGCGGGGCGGGCTCCTACGAGCAGTACTTC
>TRBV6-1|TRBD1|TRBJ1-5|.
CASTEGQGGNQPQHF
TGTGCCAGCACCGAAGGACAGGGGGGCAATCAGCCCCAGCATTTT
>TRBV5-1|TRBD1|TRBJ2-7|.
CASSWGQGANEQYF
TGCGCCAGCAGCTGGGGACAGGGGGCTAACGAGCAGTACTTC
>TRBV18|.|TRBJ1-1|.
CASSYRYEAFF
TGTGCCAGCTCATACAGGTACGAAGCTTTCTTT
>TRBV11-2|TRBD1|TRBJ2-2|.
CASSLGTGATGELFF
TGTGCCAGCAGCTTAGGGACAGGAGCCACCGGGGAGCTGTTTTTT
>TRBV28|TRBD2|TRBJ2-1|once
CASGTGTSGGWAEQFF
TGTGCCAGCGGGACCGGGACTAGCGGGGGGTGGGCTGAGCAGTTCTTC